The T cell receptor beta chain described here comes from a study of spatial heterogeneity in lung cancer. Study context: Available PBMC from follow-up, collected a median of roughly 26 months after resection, underwent sequencing.

Individual TCR cDNA molecules each bore their own unique molecular identifier. One entry per CDR3 protein results from TCRdb running MiXCR on the 5' RACE reads. This table holds 95,000 to 120,000 distinct CDR3 sequences, about a tenth found once. Stated time point: blood at routine non-recurrence follow-up after resection. Material for sequencing was whole RNA from tumor, nontumor lung or frozen PBMC, left unsorted. Many counts were recorded for this clonotype. This CDR3 region has 21 residues. Trimming at V came to 7 bases and at J to 0 bases, leaving 20 bases not matched to a gene. From germline, CDR1 is SQVTM and CDR2 ANQGSEA.

This material consisted of PBMCs, taken at follow-up. V is TRBV29-1 and J is TRBJ2-3; 15 bases fit TRBD2. This TCR was sampled from a female donor with early-stage non-small cell lung cancer. CDR3 amino acids: CSAGQPLGLAGGPRSTDTQYF. CDR3 DNA: TGCAGCGCGGGACAGCCCTTGGGACTAGCGGGAGGACCGAGAAGCACAGATACGCAGTATTTT.